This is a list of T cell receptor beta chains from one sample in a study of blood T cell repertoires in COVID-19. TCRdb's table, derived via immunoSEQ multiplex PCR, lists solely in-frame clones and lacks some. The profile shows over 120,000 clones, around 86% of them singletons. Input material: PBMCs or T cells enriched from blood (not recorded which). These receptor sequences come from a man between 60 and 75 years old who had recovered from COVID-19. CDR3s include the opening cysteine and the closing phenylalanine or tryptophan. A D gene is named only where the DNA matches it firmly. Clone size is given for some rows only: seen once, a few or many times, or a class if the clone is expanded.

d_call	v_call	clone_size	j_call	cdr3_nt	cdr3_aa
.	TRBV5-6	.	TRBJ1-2	TGTGCCAGCAGCTTGACTGGACTGTGGGGCTACACCTTC	CASSLTGLWGYTF
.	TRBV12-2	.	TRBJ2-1	TGTGCAAGTCCTAGAGGGGAGCAGTTCTTC	CASPRGEQFF
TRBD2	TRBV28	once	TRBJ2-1	TGTGCCAGCACCCCCGGGGGGGGCACGACCCGGCAGTTCTTC	CASTPGGGTTRQFF
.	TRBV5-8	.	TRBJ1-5	TGTGCCAGCAGCTTGGACCCCCCACGAGGCAATCAGCCCCAGCATTTT	CASSLDPPRGNQPQHF
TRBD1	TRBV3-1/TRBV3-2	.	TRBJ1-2	TGTGCCAGCAGCGCAGGACAGGGAGCTACCTTC	CASSAGQGATF
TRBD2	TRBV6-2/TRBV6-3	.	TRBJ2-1	TGTGCCAGCAGTTTACTAGCGGGAGGCTGGGGGATGAATGAGCAGTTCTTC	CASSLLAGGWGMNEQFF
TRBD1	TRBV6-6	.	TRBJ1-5	TGTGCCAGCAGCCCCGGACAGGGGGGTAACAATCAGCCCCAGCATTTT	CASSPGQGGNNQPQHF
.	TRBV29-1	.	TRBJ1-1	TGCAGCGTCGGGGGGGGGCGTCCTGAAGCTTTCTTT	CSVGGGRPEAFF
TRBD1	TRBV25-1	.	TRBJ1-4	TGTGCCAGCGGACCGGGACAGCTTAATGAAAAACTGTTTTTT	CASGPGQLNEKLFF
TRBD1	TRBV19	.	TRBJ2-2	TGTGCCAGTAGTAGGGACAGGGGGTTCCTCACCGGGGAGCTGTTTTTT	CASSRDRGFLTGELFF
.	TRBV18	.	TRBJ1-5	TGTGCCAGCTCAGAAACAGATATAGATCAGCCCCAGCATTTT	CASSETDIDQPQHF
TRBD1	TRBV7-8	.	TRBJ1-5	TGTGCCAGCAGCCCGAGGCACAGGGGTGGTCAGCCCCAGCATTTT	CASSPRHRGGQPQHF
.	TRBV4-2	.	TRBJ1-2	TGTGCCAGCAGCCAAGTAGCCCCAGATATCGGTAGCTATGGCTACACCTTC	CASSQVAPDIGSYGYTF
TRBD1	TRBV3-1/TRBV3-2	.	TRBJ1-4	TGTGCCAGCAGCCAAGGACAGGGAGGAGAAAAACTGTTTTTT	CASSQGQGGEKLFF
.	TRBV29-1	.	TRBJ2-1	TGCAGCGTTGACCAGGACACAAACAATGAGCAGTTCTTC	CSVDQDTNNEQFF
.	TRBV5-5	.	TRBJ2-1	TGTGCCAGCAGCTGGGGACGGGACTCCCGGGCTGGGTTCTTC	CASSWGRDSRAGFF
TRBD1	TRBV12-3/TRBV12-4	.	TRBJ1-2	TGTGCCAGCAGCCAGGGACAGGGACTTGGCTACACCTTC	CASSQGQGLGYTF
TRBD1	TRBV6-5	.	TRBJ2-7	TGTGCCAGCAGTACCCACCAGGGGGCGAAAGAGCAGTACTTC	CASSTHQGAKEQYF
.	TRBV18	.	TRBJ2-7	TGTGCCAGCTCACCACTTAGTTTCGAGCAGTACTTC	CASSPLSFEQYF
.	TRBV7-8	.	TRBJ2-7	TGTGCCAGCAGCTTAGGTGTGCGGGGGCCTTCGGCCGAGCAGTACTTC	CASSLGVRGPSAEQYF
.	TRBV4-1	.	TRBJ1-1	TGCGCCAGCAGCCAGCCCCAGACAGGGAACACTGAAGCTTTCTTT	CASSQPQTGNTEAFF
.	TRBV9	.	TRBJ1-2	TGTGCCAGCAGCGTAACAGGGTTGGATGGCTACACCTTC	CASSVTGLDGYTF
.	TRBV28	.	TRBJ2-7	TGTGCCAGCAGTTTGGCGGGGCACGAGCAGTACTTC	CASSLAGHEQYF
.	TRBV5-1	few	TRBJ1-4	TGCGCCAGCAGATCACAGGGATCTAATGAAAAACTGTTTTTT	CASRSQGSNEKLFF
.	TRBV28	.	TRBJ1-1	TGTGCCAGCAGTTTAACCAGGGAAGCTTTCTTT	CASSLTREAFF
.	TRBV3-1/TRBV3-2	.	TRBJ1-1	TGTGCCAGCAGCCCTCTCCGCGGGGGGAACACTGAAGCTTTCTTT	CASSPLRGGNTEAFF
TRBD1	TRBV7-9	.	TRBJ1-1	TGTGCCAGCAACTCACAGGGGCCAGGGACTGAAGCTTTCTTT	CASNSQGPGTEAFF
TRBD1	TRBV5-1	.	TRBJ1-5	TGCGCCAGCAGCTCGACAGGGGATAGCAATCAGCCCCAGCATTTT	CASSSTGDSNQPQHF
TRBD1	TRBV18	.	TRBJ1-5	TGTGCCAGCTCACCGGACAGGGGAGGCAATCAGCCCCAGCATTTT	CASSPDRGGNQPQHF
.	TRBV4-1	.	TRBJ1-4	TGCGCCAGCAGCCAAGATTCGGGGGGTGATGAAAAACTGTTTTTT	CASSQDSGGDEKLFF
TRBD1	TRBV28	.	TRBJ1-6	TGTGCCAGCAGCTCGACAGGGAATACGCCCCTCCACTTT	CASSSTGNTPLHF
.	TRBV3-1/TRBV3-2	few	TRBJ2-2	TGTGCCAGCAGCCAAGCCAGGGAAGGGCTCGGGGAGCTGTTTTTT	CASSQAREGLGELFF
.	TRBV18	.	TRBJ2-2	TGTGCCAGCTCACCACTGGAGGCAGGAGGGGAGCTGTTTTTT	CASSPLEAGGELFF
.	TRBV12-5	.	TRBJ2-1	TGTGCTAGTGGCTTCGACGAGGTCAATGAGCAGTTCTTC	CASGFDEVNEQFF
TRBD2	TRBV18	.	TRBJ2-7	TGTGCCAGCTCACCACCGGGAGGGGTGGGGGAGCAGTACTTC	CASSPPGGVGEQYF
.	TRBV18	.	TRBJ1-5	TGTGCCAGCTCACCGACAGCAAATAGCAATCAGCCCCAGCATTTT	CASSPTANSNQPQHF
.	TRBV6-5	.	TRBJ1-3	TGTGCCAGCAGTTCGAGTGGAGCCGGTGGAAACACCATATATTTT	CASSSSGAGGNTIYF
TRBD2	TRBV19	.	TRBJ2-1	TGTGCCAGTAGTACTAAGACTAGCGGGAGCAATGAGCAGTTCTTC	CASSTKTSGSNEQFF
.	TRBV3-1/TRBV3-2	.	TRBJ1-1	TGTGCCAGCAGCCAAGATCTTAGGAGTACCGGTCGAGCTTTCTTT	CASSQDLRSTGRAFF
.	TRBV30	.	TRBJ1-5	TGTGCCTGGAGTGTTGGAGATCACAATCAGCCCCAGCATTTT	CAWSVGDHNQPQHF
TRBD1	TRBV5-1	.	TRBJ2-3	TGCGCCAGCAGCGTCGACAGGGGAGATACGCAGTATTTT	CASSVDRGDTQYF
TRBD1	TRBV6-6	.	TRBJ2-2	TGTGCCGCCAGCCGGGACAGAACCACCGGGGAGCTGTTTTTT	CAASRDRTTGELFF
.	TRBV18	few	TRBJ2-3	TGTGCCAGCTCTGGGGCGGGCACAGATACGCAGTATTTT	CASSGAGTDTQYF
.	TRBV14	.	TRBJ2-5	TGTGCCAGCAGCCGCGGCGGGAATGTCGCAGAGACCCAGTACTTC	CASSRGGNVAETQYF